The clone carrying this T cell receptor (beta chain) was recorded a few times. In TCRdb, the 5' RACE reads were re-called with MiXCR into one record per CDR3 protein. The profile shows approximately 260,000 distinct CDR3 sequences, around 15% of them singletons. CDR3 length: 12 residues. CDR1 is ENHRY, CDR2 SYGVKD, per germline. V was cut by 6 bases and J by 8 bases, with 13 bases left in between. The sample comes from a study of T-cell memory formation after mild COVID-19. The sequence derives from a man in his late teens or twenties who had mild COVID-19 (a few samples of this study predate the infection). Cell type and time point are not known. Sequenced material: PBMCs or a T cell subset sorted from them (not recorded which). The chain employs TRBV10-3 and TRBJ1-2; D gene unclear. Written as DNA, the CDR3 is TGTGCCATCAGCCCACTAGGGAGCGGCTACACCTTC. Translating gives CAISPLGSGYTF.